These T cell receptor beta chains were read from a single sample in a study of cytomegalovirus exposure and HLA in healthy donors. Only in-frame clones appear in the TCRdb table, and some are missing; sequencing was by immunoSEQ multiplex PCR. The table shows approximately 300,000 clones, with 80% to 90% occurring only once. The specimen was PBMCs. Receptor source: a woman aged 18-29 years in good health and CMV-seronegative. The CDR3 runs from the conserved cysteine through the conserved F or W. The size field is filled for only some rows; it gives once, few, many or a size class.

v_call	j_call	cdr3_length	clone_size	cdr3_aa
TRBV14	TRBJ2-2	13	.	CASRLAGAGELFF
TRBV11-3	TRBJ2-5	13	.	CASSYGGVETQYF
TRBV7-2	TRBJ2-7	15	.	CASSLRTSLIDEQYF
TRBV6-1	TRBJ1-1	14	.	CASSVPLLNTEAFF
TRBV7-6	TRBJ2-5	12	.	CASSLSVETQYF
TRBV15	TRBJ2-1	17	.	CATSSLGLAGVIDEQFF
TRBV7-2	TRBJ1-5	15	.	CASSFGQGGGQPQHF
TRBV11-2	TRBJ2-7	13	.	CASTGGLAGDLDF
TRBV5-4	TRBJ2-7	15	.	CASSLGVGSTYEQYF
TRBV11-1	TRBJ2-1	14	.	CASSAAQGAPEQFF
TRBV9	TRBJ2-3	17	.	CASSVDRAGGVGDTQYF
TRBV4-3	TRBJ2-1	13	.	CASSPDRGDEQFF
TRBV7-8	TRBJ2-3	14	.	CASSSTGTADTQYF
TRBV4-3	TRBJ2-7	16	once	CASSPDWGGSSYEQYF
TRBV19	TRBJ1-4	16	.	CASSIATGGFGEKLFF
TRBV19	TRBJ2-7	13	.	CASSSGISYEQYF
TRBV11-3	TRBJ2-1	13	.	CASSAQVYNEQFF
TRBV10-3	TRBJ1-2	13	.	CAISGGTQIGYTF
TRBV6-5	TRBJ1-3	15	.	CASSAQGVSGNTIYF
TRBV27	TRBJ1-5	13	.	CASSLAGLQPQHF
TRBV7-8	TRBJ2-2	15	few	CASSSPGQLSGELFF
TRBV7-3	TRBJ2-2	14	.	CASSQTSATGELFF
TRBV4-3	TRBJ2-1	15	.	CASSQGAGGPGEQFF
TRBV9	TRBJ2-6	21	.	CASSVVIRSGRNSSGANVLTF
TRBV27	TRBJ2-6	14	.	CASGGDSGANVLTF
TRBV6-6	TRBJ2-7	13	.	CASNRREVDEQYF
TRBV19	TRBJ2-2	15	.	CASSTIAGAAGELFF
TRBV7-2	TRBJ1-4	13	.	CASSLVLSEKLFF
TRBV4-2	TRBJ1-2	16	.	CASSQDVGESNYGYTF
TRBV9	TRBJ2-7	13	.	CASNRDALGEQYF
TRBV20-1	TRBJ1-2	11	.	CSASLDPGYTF
TRBV29-1	TRBJ1-2	14	few	CSVEDRQGADGYTF
TRBV2	TRBJ2-1	14	few	CASSDFSGTGEQFF
TRBV7-6	TRBJ1-5	16	once	CASSETGRGRNQPQHF
TRBV2	TRBJ1-2	13	.	CASKEGWIYGYTF
TRBV29-1	TRBJ2-7	12	once	CSGLAETYEQYF
TRBV7-9	TRBJ2-1	15	.	CASSSTSGAYNEQFF
TRBV19	TRBJ2-7	13	.	CASTGGLLYEQYF
TRBV6-5	TRBJ1-2	12	.	CASSQAGLSQVF
TRBV10-2	TRBJ2-7	16	.	CASSAPGQGSLNEQYF
TRBV5-1	TRBJ1-1	13	.	CASSRTGDTEAFF
TRBV11-2	TRBJ2-5	17	once	CASSPRRLAGVLETQYF
TRBV7-9	TRBJ2-5	15	.	CASSLAVGGVETQYF
TRBV6-6	TRBJ2-7	13	.	CASSHRGQYEQYF
TRBV18	TRBJ1-4	13	.	CASSPRQDEKLFF
TRBV5-1	TRBJ2-7	14	.	CASSLEGQVYEQYF
TRBV7-3	TRBJ2-2	14	.	CASSLFKNTGELFF
TRBV28	TRBJ1-1	12	.	CASTSPNTEAFF
TRBV6-5	TRBJ1-2	11	.	CASRTGGGYTF
TRBV29-1	TRBJ2-1	14	.	CSVKRLAGGNEQFF
TRBV4-1	TRBJ2-5	16	.	CASSPRDRSGEETQYF
TRBV5-4	TRBJ2-1	16	.	CASSLAPVSGSGYSFF
TRBV27	TRBJ2-7	15	.	CASSLRGQGFYEQYF
TRBV27	TRBJ1-4	18	.	CASSKTGTGGVGDEKLFF
TRBV5-1	TRBJ2-5	12	few	CASSFGEETQYF
TRBV5-1	TRBJ2-2	17	few	CASSENPLAGDTGELFF
TRBV14	TRBJ2-3	15	.	CASSQDVTSTDTQYF
TRBV10-3	TRBJ2-7	13	.	CAVCGAPGYEQYF
TRBV29-1	TRBJ1-5	13	.	CSVEVTTGQPQHF